The T cell receptor beta chain described here comes from a study of T cells expressing NK-cell markers. Study-level findings and limits: Whether expanded NKG2C+ T cell clones were HCMV specific stayed uncertain. The CD3+CD56-NKG2C+ fraction of a handful of donors was also led by these clonotypes.

Germline CDR1 is MNHEY and CDR2 is SVGAGI. The CDR3 totals 18 residues. In generating TCR beta cDNA, 5'RACE template switching with UMIs was used. For each CDR3 protein, TCRdb gives one entry from its re-call of the 5' RACE reads, without DNA. Here the sample table reports roughly 350,000 distinct CDR3 sequences. Turning to this clonotype: Its target is unknown.

The source is a man aged 18-75 years in good health. The sample consisted of blood T cells: a sorted CD56 or NKG2C T cell subset, CD4+ or CD8+ T cells, or bulk PBMC T cells (not recorded which). The chain combines TRBV6-5 with TRBJ2-6; TCRdb proposes TRBD2, but this gene call is untestable without DNA. The CDR3 here is CASSYWSGGGSGANVLTF.